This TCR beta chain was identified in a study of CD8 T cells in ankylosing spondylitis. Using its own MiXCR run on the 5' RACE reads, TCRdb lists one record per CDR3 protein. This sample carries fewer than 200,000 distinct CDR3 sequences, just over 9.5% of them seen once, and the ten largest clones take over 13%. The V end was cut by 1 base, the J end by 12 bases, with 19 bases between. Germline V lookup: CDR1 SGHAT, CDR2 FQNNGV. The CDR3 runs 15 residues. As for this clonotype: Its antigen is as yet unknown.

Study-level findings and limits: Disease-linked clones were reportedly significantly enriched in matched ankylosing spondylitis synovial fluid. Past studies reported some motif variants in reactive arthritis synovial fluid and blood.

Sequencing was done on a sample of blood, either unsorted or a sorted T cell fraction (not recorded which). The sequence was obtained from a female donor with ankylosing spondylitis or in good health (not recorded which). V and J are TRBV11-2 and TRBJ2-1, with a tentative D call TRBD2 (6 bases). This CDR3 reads CASSLGYRGAGLQFF. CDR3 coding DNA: TGTGCCAGCAGCTTAGGGTACCGGGGAGCGGGCTTGCAGTTCTTC.